This T cell receptor beta chain originates from a study of glioma-infiltrating T cells after dendritic cell vaccination (dated by TCRdb to 2016 to 2017). With respect to the entire study: The cohort comprised around 15 glioblastoma patients from Phase I and II dendritic cell vaccination trials, 9 newly diagnosed and 6 with recurrent disease. TCR sequencing metrics, including TIL content and tumor-blood repertoire overlap, were correlated with survival after dendritic cell vaccination. Between the early 2000s and the early 2010s, the patients were given dendritic cell vaccination pulsed with autologous tumor lysate. Three intradermal dendritic cell vaccine injections were administered to patients at biweekly intervals in the arm below the axilla. The vaccine was prepared from monocyte-derived dendritic cells that were cultured for seven to eight days with IL-4 and GM-CSF and then pulsed overnight with autologous tumor lysate. In glioblastoma patients vaccinated with dendritic cells, deep sequencing of TCR beta CDR3 regions served to measure the amount of tumor-infiltrating lymphocytes and to compare repertoires between tumor and blood. The research as a whole found: TCR clonality showed no direct relationship with survival, which suggests that a diverse polyclonal response may matter. The cohort was small and heterogeneous, and full blood and tumor sets were available for few patients, with initial-recurrent tumor pairs available for even fewer patients. The response model built on TCR overlap across three groups was characterized as speculative, with prospective validation still needed. Longer time to progression and overall survival after dendritic cell vaccination were predicted by higher estimated pretreatment TIL content.

In the germline V gene, CDR1 corresponds to MNHEY and CDR2 to SVGAGI. From its cysteine to its phenylalanine, the CDR3 spans 14 amino acids. Of the read, only the CDR3 DNA is kept; its 42 bases are in frame from base 1. From V the trimming removes 6 bases and from J it removes 8 bases, while the gene matches leave 9 bases of the junction unaccounted for. About this clone: Its specific antigen is unknown. The input lacks base qualities; no much larger clone sits a single base away.

The time point label for this specimen denotes: after dendritic cell vaccination, including at tumor progression/relapse. Patients were selected on the basis of adequate residual fresh-frozen tumor tissue and more than two years of available survival data. None of the glioblastoma patients carried an isocitrate dehydrogenase mutation, although molecular status otherwise varied. PBMC were collected before vaccination, two weeks after the third vaccination, and at tumor progression when it occurred. The Qiagen DNeasy Blood extraction Kit was used to extract genomic DNA. Using the immunoSEQ assay, TCRB CDR3 regions were amplified from roughly 2 micrograms of genomic DNA, or from all available DNA when less than that was on hand. The multiplex PCR relied on 60 forward primers for TCR V beta segments and 13 reverse primers for J beta segments. To estimate the number of reads per starting template, synthetic control templates were added to each sample at limiting dilution. The Illumina HiSeq System generated 87 bp sequencing reads. As for how the authors treated the data: PCR and sequencing errors were removed by a nearest neighbor algorithm that merged closely related sequences. TCR overlap was measured as the percentage of unique tumor TCR beta sequences that were also present in the peripheral blood of the same patient. TCRdb carries this immuneACCESS record with in-frame sequences only. Its versions omit some clonotypes, under half of them owing to an unresolved V gene in the studies checked, with the rest unexplained. V and J calls plus clone size are reproduced from that table; the DNA served to infer D and trimming. The sample data list 60,000 or so clones, and around 86% of these were observed just once. Roughly 11% of the sample is taken by the ten largest.

The starting material was blood, obtained after dendritic cell vaccination. The chain employs TRBV6-5 and TRBJ2-3; TRBD1 lines up with 9 middle nucleotides. This sequence was found in a human donor with glioblastoma. This receptor has the CDR3 CASRLTRQGGTQYF. The DNA sequence is given as TGTGCCAGCAGGCTTACTCGACAGGGGGGTACGCAGTATTTT.